The next 15 T cell receptor beta chains were all read from a single sample in a study of T-cell reconstitution after alpha-beta-depleted transplantation in children. Using unique molecular identifiers, the investigators prepared the TCRbeta library. TCRdb called the PCR reads again in MiXCR, with one record for every CDR3 protein. The profile shows approximately 490,000 distinct CDR3 sequences, approximately 13% of them singletons. The material sequenced was PBMCs from the stem cell graft donor, taken from the stem cell graft. All receptors derive from a human donor who donated a stem cell graft to a child with combined immunodeficiency.

Turning to this clonotype: A read error may be the cause here, since a much bigger clone is one base away. The chain combines TRBV12-3 or TRBV12-4 with TRBJ2-1; 7 nucleotides agree with TRBD2. This CDR3 is 14 amino acids long. V shed 10 bases, J shed 6 bases, and the junction held 12 bases outside the gene matches. As DNA, the CDR3 is TGTGCCACCAGCGTCACTAGCGCCCGCAATGAGCAGTTCTTC. This gives the protein CATSVTSARNEQFF.

This clonotype has a handful of counts. V is TRBV12-3 or TRBV12-4 and J is TRBJ2-3, with TRBD2 identical over 12 bases. Trimming at V came to 6 bases and at J to 1 base, leaving 5 bases not matched to a gene. The CDR3 length is 16 residues. Written as DNA, the CDR3 is TGTGCCAGCAGCCCGGGACTAGCGGGTCGCACAGATACGCAGTATTTT. It specifies CASSPGLAGRTDTQYF.

This clonotype has at least ten counts. V and J are TRBV7-9 and TRBJ1-5; D gene unclear. Germline assignment: CDR1 SEHNR and CDR2 FQNEAQ (reference sequence). V was cut by 2 bases and J by 0 bases, with 5 bases left in between. CDR3 length: 14 residues. CDR3 DNA: TGTGCCAGCAGCTTAATACCTAGCAATCAGCCCCAGCATTTT. Translated: CASSLIPSNQPQHF.

The chain is built from TRBV6-1 and TRBJ2-5; TRBD2 might be the D (5 bases). Trimming left V 5 bases short and J 2 bases short, with 15 bases between. Germline CDR1 and CDR2: MNHNS and SASEGT. The CDR3 extends over 15 amino acids. This CDR3 reads CASSKTRSGQETQYF. For the CDR3, the DNA is TGTGCCAGCAGTAAAACGCGGTCGGGGCAAGAGACCCAGTACTTC.

This clonotype was seen a few times. As DNA, the CDR3 is TGTGCCAGCAGTTACGGCCAGCTGAACACTGAAGCTTTCTTT. This gives the protein CASSYGQLNTEAFF. The J gene is TRBJ1-1, the V gene TRBV6-5, with D hard to call. CDR1 and CDR2 from the germline V gene are MNHEY and SVGAGI. The CDR3 has 14 amino acids. Trimming took 2 bases from V and 0 from J, leaving 7 bases between them.

This clonotype was detected many times. This chain links TRBV9 with TRBJ2-1; 9 bases fit TRBD1. Germline CDR1 SGDLS, CDR2 YYNGEE. This CDR3 region has 15 residues. Germline trimming cut 0 bases from V and 8 bases from J; bases unmatched to any gene: 6. CDR3 DNA sequence: TGTGCCAGCAGCGTAGAGGGACAGGGAGGCGATGAGCAGTTCTTC. Translation: CASSVEGQGGDEQFF.

The chain recombines TRBV7-9 with TRBJ2-5, with TRBD1 matching over 8 bases. Germline loops: CDR1 SEHNR, CDR2 FQNEAQ (reference sequence). V was pared by 4 bases and J by 2 bases, with 6 bases of the junction left unmatched. The CDR3 is made up of 15 amino acids. The CDR3 nucleotides read TGTGCCAGCAGCTCCAGGACAGGGCAGCAAGAGACCCAGTACTTC. This translates into CASSSRTGQQETQYF. Using reference TRBV7-9 and TRBJ2-5 for the parts outside the CDR3, the full variable domain is DTGVSQNPRHKITKRGQNVTFRCDPISEHNRLYWYRQTLGQGPEFLTYFQNEAQLEKSRLLSDRFSAERPKGSFSTLEIQRTEQGDSAMYLCASSSRTGQQETQYFGPGTRLLVL.

This clonotype came up a few times. The DNA of the CDR3 is TGTGCCAGCAGTCTCCATAGACTTTTGCAGTATTTT. Translating it yields CASSLHRLLQYF. The rearrangement uses TRBV12-3 or TRBV12-4 and TRBJ2-3; D unclear. The ends were cut back, 5 bases at V and 11 bases at J, with 14 bases in the middle. The length of the CDR3 is 12 residues.

This clonotype showed up just a few times. The genes are TRBV6-1 and TRBJ2-3; 11 nucleotides match TRBD2. CDR1 is MNHNS and CDR2 is SASEGT in the germline V gene. V trimming: 6 bases; J trimming: 4 bases; junction bases outside the gene matches: 6. There are 15 residues in the CDR3. CDR3 sequence reads: CASSQTSGGPDTQYF. The CDR3 DNA follows: TGTGCCAGCAGCCAAACTAGCGGGGGACCAGATACGCAGTATTTT.

This clonotype was counted a few times. The chain is built from TRBV6-2 or TRBV6-3 and TRBJ2-3; TRBD2 matches 7 bases. V dropped 4 bases and J dropped 0; count of bases not matched to a gene: 10. This CDR3 is built from 17 residues. From germline, CDR1 is MNHEY and CDR2 SVGEGT. CDR3 nucleotides: TGTGCCAGCAGTTCCCCGGCTCTAGCGGTTAGCACAGATACGCAGTATTTT. Its protein is CASSSPALAVSTDTQYF.

This clonotype was recorded at least ten times. The V gene is TRBV6-5, the J gene TRBJ2-7; 7 bases are shared with TRBD1. This CDR3 is 14 amino acids long. The trim removed 5 bases at V and 3 bases at J, leaving 7 bases unmatched. Germline CDR1 is MNHEY and CDR2 is SVGAGI. The chain's CDR3 is CASSLRQGNYEQYF. CDR3 nucleotides: TGTGCCAGCAGTCTACGACAGGGAAACTACGAGCAGTACTTC.

This clonotype was seen repeatedly, ten times or more. This chain's CDR3 is CSVARSPGLSYEQYF. CDR3 sequence (DNA): TGCAGCGTTGCCCGAAGTCCGGGACTGTCCTACGAGCAGTACTTC. This chain connects TRBV29-1 to TRBJ2-7; tentatively, D is TRBD2 (6 bases). The CDR3 consists of 15 residues. With 4 bases removed from V and 1 base from J, the gap between germline ends came to 17 bases. Germline V gene lookup returns CDR1 SQVTM and CDR2 ANQGSEA.

V and J are TRBV9 and TRBJ1-6; D unclear. The ends were cut back, 4 bases at V and 5 bases at J, with 10 bases in the middle. Germline V gives CDR1 SGDLS, CDR2 YYNGEE. The length of the CDR3 is 14 residues. The CDR3 sequence: CASSTRTDNSPLHF. The DNA for the CDR3 is TGTGCCAGCAGCACGCGGACGGATAATTCACCCCTCCACTTT. Full variable domain (outside the CDR3, taken from reference TRBV9 and TRBJ1-6): DSGVTQTPKHLITATGQRVTLRCSPRSGDLSVYWYQQSLDQGLQFLIQYYNGEERAKGNILERFSAQQFPDLHSELNLSSLELGDSALYFCASSTRTDNSPLHFGNGTRLTVT.

This clonotype appeared a few times. This CDR3 reads CASTRGQQQEKLFF. The CDR3 DNA follows: TGTGCCAGCACCAGAGGACAACAACAGGAAAAACTGTTTTTT. V is TRBV7-9 and J is TRBJ1-4; TRBD1 might be the D (5 bases). With 7 bases removed from V and 8 bases from J, the gap between germline ends came to 17 bases. CDR1 is SEHNR, CDR2 FQNEAQ, per germline (reference sequence). The CDR3 runs to 14 residues. Combining the CDR3 with reference TRBV7-9 and TRBJ1-4 gives the whole variable domain DTGVSQNPRHKITKRGQNVTFRCDPISEHNRLYWYRQTLGQGPEFLTYFQNEAQLEKSRLLSDRFSAERPKGSFSTLEIQRTEQGDSAMYLCASTRGQQQEKLFFGSGTQLSVL.

The gene calls are TRBV7-9 and TRBJ2-7, with a tentative D call TRBD2 (6 bases). Germline CDR1 reads SEHNR; CDR2 reads FQNEAQ (reference sequence). The V end lost 2 bases, the J end lost 1 base, and 9 bases lay between the germline ends. The CDR3 runs to 14 residues. CDR3: CASSLFSGSYEQYF. CDR3 DNA sequence: TGTGCCAGCAGCTTATTTAGCGGTTCCTACGAGCAGTACTTC. Combining the CDR3 with reference TRBV7-9 and TRBJ2-7 gives the whole variable domain DTGVSQNPRHKITKRGQNVTFRCDPISEHNRLYWYRQTLGQGPEFLTYFQNEAQLEKSRLLSDRFSAERPKGSFSTLEIQRTEQGDSAMYLCASSLFSGSYEQYFGPGTRLTVT.